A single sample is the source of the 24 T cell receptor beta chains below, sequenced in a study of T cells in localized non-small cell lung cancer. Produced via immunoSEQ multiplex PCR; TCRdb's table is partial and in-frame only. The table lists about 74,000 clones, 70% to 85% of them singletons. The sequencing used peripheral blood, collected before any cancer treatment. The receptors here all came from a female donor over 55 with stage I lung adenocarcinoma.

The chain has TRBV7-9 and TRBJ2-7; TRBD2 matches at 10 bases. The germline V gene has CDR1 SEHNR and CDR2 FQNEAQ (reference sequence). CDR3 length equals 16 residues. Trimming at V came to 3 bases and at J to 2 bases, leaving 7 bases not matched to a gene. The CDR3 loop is CASSFTSGVSPYEQYF. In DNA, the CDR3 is TGTGCCAGCAGCTTCACTAGCGGGGTTTCCCCCTACGAGCAGTACTTC.

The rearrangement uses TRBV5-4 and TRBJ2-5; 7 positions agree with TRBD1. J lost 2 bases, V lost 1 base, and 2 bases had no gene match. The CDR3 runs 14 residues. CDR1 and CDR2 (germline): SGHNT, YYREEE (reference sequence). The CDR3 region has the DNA TGTGCCAGCAGCTTGCCACAGGGGCAAGAGACCCAGTACTTC. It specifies CASSLPQGQETQYF.

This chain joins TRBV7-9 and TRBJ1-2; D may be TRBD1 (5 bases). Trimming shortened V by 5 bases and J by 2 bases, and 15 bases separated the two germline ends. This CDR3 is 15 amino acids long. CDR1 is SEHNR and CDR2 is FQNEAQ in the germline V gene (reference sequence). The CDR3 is CASSRSGVLNYGYTF. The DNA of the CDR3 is TGTGCCAGCAGCCGATCGGGGGTCCTAAACTATGGCTACACCTTC.

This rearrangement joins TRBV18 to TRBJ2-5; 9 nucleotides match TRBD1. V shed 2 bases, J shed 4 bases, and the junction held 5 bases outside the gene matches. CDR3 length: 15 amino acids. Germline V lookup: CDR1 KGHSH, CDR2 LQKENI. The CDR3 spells CASSPGQGFAETQYF. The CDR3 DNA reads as TGTGCCAGCTCACCAGGACAGGGGTTTGCAGAGACCCAGTACTTC.

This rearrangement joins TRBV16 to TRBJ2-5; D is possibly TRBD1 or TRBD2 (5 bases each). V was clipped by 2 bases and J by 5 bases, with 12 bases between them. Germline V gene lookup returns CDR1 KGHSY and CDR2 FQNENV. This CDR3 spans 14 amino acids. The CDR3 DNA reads TGTGCCAGCAGCCAACAGGGAGAGGGTGAGACCCAGTACTTC. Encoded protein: CASSQQGEGETQYF.

The CDR3 bases are TGTGCCAGCAGCTTAGCGGGACGGAATGCCTACGAGCAGTACTTC. Protein product: CASSLAGRNAYEQYF. The rearrangement joins TRBV7-2 to TRBJ2-7; D is possibly TRBD1 or TRBD2 (5 bases each). The CDR3 is 15 residues long. V lost 0 bases, J lost 2 bases, and 11 bases lay in between. Germline V CDR1 and CDR2: SGHTA, FQGNSA. The whole variable domain, filled in from reference TRBV7-2 and TRBJ2-7, reads GAGVSQSPSNKVTEKGKDVELRCDPISGHTALYWYRQSLGQGLEFLIYFQGNSAPDKSGLPSDRFSAERTGGSVSTLTIQRTQQEDSAVYLCASSLAGRNAYEQYFGPGTRLTVT.

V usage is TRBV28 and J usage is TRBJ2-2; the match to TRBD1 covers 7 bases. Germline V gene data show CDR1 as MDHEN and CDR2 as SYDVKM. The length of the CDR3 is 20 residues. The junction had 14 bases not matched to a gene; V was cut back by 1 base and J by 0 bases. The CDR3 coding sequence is TGTGCCAGCAGTTTATTTGTAAGTTACAGGGGCAGGCCGAACACCGGGGAGCTGTTTTTT. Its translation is CASSLFVSYRGRPNTGELFF.

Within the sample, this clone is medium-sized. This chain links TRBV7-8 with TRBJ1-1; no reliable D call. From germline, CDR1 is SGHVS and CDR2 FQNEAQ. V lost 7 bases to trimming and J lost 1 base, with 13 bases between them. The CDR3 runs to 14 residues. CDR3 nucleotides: TGTGCCAGCACCCTAGAGAGAGGGAACACTGAAGCTTTCTTT. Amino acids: CASTLERGNTEAFF.

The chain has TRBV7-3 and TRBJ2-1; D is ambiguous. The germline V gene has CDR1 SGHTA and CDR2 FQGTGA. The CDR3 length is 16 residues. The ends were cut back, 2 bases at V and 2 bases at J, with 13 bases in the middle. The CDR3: CASSLGPRTPYNEQFF. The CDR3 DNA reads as TGTGCCAGCAGCTTAGGCCCCCGTACACCCTACAATGAGCAGTTCTTC.

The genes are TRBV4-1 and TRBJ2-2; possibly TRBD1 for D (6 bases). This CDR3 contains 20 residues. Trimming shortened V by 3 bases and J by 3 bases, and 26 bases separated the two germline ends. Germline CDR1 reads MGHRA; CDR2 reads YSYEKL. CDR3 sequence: CASSHIVPKTGPRDTGELFF. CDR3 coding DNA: TGCGCCAGCAGCCATATTGTCCCTAAAACAGGGCCAAGGGACACCGGGGAGCTGTTTTTT.

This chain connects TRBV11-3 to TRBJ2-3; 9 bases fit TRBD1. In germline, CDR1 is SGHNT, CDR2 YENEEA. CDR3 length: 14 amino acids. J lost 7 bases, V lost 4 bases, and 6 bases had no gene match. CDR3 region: CASSYGQGLHTQYF. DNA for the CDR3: TGTGCCAGCAGCTATGGACAGGGGCTCCATACGCAGTATTTT. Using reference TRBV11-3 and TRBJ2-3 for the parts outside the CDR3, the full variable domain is EAGVVQSPRYKIIEKKQPVAFWCNPISGHNTLYWYLQNLGQGPELLIRYENEEAVDDSQLPKDRFSAERLKGVDSTLKIQPAELGDSAVYLCASSYGQGLHTQYFGPGTRLTVL.

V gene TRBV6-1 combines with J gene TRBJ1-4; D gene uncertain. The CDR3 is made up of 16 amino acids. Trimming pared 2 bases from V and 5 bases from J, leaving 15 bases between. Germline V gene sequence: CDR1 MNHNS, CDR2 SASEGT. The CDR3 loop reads CASSEPILRANEKLFF. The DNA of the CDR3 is TGTGCCAGCAGTGAACCTATACTGCGGGCCAATGAAAAACTGTTTTTT.

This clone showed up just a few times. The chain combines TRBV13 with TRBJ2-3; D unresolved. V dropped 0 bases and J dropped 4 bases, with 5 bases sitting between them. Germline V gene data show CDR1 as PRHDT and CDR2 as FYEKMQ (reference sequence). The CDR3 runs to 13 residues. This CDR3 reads CASSLGGSDTQYF. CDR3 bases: TGTGCCAGCAGCTTAGGGGGTTCAGATACGCAGTATTTT. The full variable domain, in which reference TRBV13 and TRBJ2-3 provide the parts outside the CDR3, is AAGVIQSPRHLIKEKRETATLKCYPIPRHDTVYWYQQGPGQDPQFLISFYEKMQSDKGSIPDRFSAQQFSDYHSELNMSSLELGDSALYFCASSLGGSDTQYFGPGTRLTVL.

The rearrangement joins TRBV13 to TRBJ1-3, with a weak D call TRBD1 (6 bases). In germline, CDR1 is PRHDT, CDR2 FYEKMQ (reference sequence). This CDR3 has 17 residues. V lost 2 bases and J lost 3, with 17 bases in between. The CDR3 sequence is CASSLTPGRGSGNTIYF. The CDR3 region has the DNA TGTGCCAGCAGCTTAACTCCCGGCAGGGGAAGTGGAAACACCATATATTTT. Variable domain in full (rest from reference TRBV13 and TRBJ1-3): AAGVIQSPRHLIKEKRETATLKCYPIPRHDTVYWYQQGPGQDPQFLISFYEKMQSDKGSIPDRFSAQQFSDYHSELNMSSLELGDSALYFCASSLTPGRGSGNTIYFGEGSWLTVV.

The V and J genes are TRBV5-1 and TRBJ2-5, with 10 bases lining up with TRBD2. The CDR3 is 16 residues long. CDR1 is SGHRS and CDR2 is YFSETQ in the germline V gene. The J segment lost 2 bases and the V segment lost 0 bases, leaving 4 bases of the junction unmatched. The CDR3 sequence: CASSLVLAGVQETQYF. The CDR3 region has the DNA TGCGCCAGCAGCTTGGTTCTAGCGGGGGTTCAAGAGACCCAGTACTTC.

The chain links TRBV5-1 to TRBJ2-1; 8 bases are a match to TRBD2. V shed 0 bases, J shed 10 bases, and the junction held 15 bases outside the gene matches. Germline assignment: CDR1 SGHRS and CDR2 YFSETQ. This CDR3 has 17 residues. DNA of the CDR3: TGCGCCAGCAGCTTGGCTATTCAGACGGGGGGGCTGGACGAGCAGTTCTTC. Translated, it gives CASSLAIQTGGLDEQFF.

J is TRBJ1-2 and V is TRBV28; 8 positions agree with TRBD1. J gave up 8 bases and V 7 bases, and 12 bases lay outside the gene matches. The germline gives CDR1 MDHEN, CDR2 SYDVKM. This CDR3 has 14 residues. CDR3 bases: TGTGCCAGCATTAACCAGGACAGGGCGGGGGGCTACACCTTC. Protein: CASINQDRAGGYTF.

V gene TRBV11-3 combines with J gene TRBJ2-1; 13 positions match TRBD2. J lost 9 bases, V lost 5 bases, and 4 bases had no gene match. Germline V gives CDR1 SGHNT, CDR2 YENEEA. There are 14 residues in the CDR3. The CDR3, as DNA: TGTGCCAGCAGCCCGCGACTAGCGGGGGGTGAGCAGTTCTTC. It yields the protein CASSPRLAGGEQFF.

The CDR3 bases are TGTGCCAGCAGTGATTCAGGGGGCGGGGAGACCCAGTACTTC. This translates into CASSDSGGGETQYF. The rearrangement uses TRBV2 and TRBJ2-5; 8 bases fit TRBD1. The length of the CDR3 is 14 residues. Germline CDR1 is SNHLY and CDR2 is FYNNEI. J lost 5 bases, V lost 3 bases, and 5 bases had no gene match. Supplemented by reference TRBV2 and TRBJ2-5, the full variable domain reads EPEVTQTPSHQVTQMGQEVILRCVPISNHLYFYWYRQILGQKVEFLVSFYNNEISEKSEIFDDQFSVERPDGSNFTLKIRSTKLEDSAMYFCASSDSGGGETQYFGPGTRLLVL.

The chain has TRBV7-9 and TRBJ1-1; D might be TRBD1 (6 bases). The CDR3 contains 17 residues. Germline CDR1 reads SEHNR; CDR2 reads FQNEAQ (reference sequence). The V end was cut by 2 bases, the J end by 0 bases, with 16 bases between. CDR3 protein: CASSLTGSGVLNTEAFF. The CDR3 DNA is TGTGCCAGCAGCTTAACGGGGTCAGGGGTTCTGAACACTGAAGCTTTCTTT.

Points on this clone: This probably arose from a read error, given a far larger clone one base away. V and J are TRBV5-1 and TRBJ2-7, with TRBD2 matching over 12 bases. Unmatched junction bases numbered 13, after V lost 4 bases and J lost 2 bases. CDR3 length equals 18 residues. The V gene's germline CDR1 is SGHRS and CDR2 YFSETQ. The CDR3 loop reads CASSLIITASGGAYEQYF. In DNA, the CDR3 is TGCGCCAGCAGCCTCATTATTACGGCTAGCGGGGGGGCCTACGAGCAGTACTTC. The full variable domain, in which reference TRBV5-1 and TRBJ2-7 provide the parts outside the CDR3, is KAGVTQTPRYLIKTRGQQVTLSCSPISGHRSVSWYQQTPGQGLQFLFEYFSETQRNKGNFPGRFSGRQFSNSRSEMNVSTLELGDSALYLCASSLIITASGGAYEQYFGPGTRLTVT.

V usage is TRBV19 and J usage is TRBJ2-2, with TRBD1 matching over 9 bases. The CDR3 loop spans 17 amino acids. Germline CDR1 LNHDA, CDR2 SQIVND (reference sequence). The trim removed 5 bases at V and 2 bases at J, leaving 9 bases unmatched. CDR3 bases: TGTGCCAGTAGTCCCGGGGACAGGGACGGTAACACCGGGGAGCTGTTTTTT. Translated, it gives CASSPGDRDGNTGELFF.

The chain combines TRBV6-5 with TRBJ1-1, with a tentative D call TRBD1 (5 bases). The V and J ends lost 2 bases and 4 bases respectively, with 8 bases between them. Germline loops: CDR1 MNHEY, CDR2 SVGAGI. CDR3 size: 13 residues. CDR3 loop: CASSYGAITEAFF. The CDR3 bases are TGTGCCAGCAGTTACGGGGCAATCACTGAAGCTTTCTTT.

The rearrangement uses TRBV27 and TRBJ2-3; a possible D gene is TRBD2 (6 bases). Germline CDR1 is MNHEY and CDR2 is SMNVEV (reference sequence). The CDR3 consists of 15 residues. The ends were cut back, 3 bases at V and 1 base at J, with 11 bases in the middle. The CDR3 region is CASSLEGRRTDTQYF. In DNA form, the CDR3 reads TGTGCCAGCAGTTTGGAGGGGCGACGCACAGATACGCAGTATTTT.